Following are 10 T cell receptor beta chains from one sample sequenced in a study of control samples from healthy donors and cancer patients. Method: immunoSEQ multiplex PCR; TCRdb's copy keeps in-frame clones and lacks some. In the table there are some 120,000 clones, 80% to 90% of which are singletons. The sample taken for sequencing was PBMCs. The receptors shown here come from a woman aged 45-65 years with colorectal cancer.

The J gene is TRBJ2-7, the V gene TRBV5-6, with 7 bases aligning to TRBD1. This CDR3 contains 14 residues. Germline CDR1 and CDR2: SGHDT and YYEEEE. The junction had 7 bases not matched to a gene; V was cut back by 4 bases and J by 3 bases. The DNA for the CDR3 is TGTGCCAGCAGCGTGTCCGGGACAGTCTACGAGCAGTACTTC. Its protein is CASSVSGTVYEQYF.

CDR3 sequence reads: CASSIDGENEKLFF. CDR3 DNA: TGTGCCAGTAGTATAGATGGAGAAAATGAAAAACTGTTTTTT. The chain uses TRBV19 and TRBJ1-4; D ambiguous. The CDR3 contains 14 residues. V was pared by 0 bases and J by 5 bases, with 7 bases between. CDR1 and CDR2 (germline): LNHDA, SQIVND (reference sequence).

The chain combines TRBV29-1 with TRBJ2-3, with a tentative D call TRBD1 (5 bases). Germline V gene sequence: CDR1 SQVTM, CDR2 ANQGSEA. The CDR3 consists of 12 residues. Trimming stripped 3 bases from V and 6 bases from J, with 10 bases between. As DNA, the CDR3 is TGCAGCGTTGACGTTTCAGGGGATACGCAGTATTTT. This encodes CSVDVSGDTQYF.

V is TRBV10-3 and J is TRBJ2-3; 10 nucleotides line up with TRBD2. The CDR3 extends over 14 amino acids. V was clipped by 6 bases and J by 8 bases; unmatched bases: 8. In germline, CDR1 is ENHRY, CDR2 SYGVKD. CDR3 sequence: CAIRLAGEPGTQYF. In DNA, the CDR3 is TGTGCCATCAGGCTAGCGGGGGAACCTGGTACGCAGTATTTT.

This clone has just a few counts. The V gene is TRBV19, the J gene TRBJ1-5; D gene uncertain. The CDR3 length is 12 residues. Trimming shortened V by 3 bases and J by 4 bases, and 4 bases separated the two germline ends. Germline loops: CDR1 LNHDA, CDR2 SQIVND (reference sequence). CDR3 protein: CASSMENQPQHF. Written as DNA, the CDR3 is TGTGCCAGTAGTATGGAAAATCAGCCCCAGCATTTT.

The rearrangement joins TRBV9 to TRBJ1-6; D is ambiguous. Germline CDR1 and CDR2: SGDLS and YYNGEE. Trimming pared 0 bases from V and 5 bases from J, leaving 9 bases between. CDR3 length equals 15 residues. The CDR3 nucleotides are TGTGCCAGCAGCGTAGGCAGAGAGAATAATTCACCCCTCCACTTT. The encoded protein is CASSVGRENNSPLHF.

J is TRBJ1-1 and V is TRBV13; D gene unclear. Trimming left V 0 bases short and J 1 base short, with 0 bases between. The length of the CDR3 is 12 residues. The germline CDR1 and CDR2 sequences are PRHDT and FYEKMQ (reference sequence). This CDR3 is CASSLGNTEAFF. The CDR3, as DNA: TGTGCCAGCAGCTTAGGGAACACTGAAGCTTTCTTT.

The CDR3 protein is CASSSLTGIYSYNSPLHF. CDR3 in DNA: TGTGCCAGCAGCTCCCTTACAGGGATCTACTCCTATAATTCACCCCTCCACTTT. The chain uses TRBV11-2 and TRBJ1-6, with a possible D match to TRBD1 (6 bases). V was shortened by 4 bases and J by 0 bases, with 16 bases between the two germline ends. The germline gives CDR1 SGHAT, CDR2 FQNNGV. The CDR3 is made up of 18 amino acids.

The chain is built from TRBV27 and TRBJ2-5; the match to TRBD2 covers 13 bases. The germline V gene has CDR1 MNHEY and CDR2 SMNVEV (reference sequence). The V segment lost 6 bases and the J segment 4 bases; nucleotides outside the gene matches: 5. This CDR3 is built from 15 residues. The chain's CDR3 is CASSLGLAGRETQYF. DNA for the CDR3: TGTGCCAGCAGCTTGGGACTAGCGGGGAGAGAGACCCAGTACTTC.

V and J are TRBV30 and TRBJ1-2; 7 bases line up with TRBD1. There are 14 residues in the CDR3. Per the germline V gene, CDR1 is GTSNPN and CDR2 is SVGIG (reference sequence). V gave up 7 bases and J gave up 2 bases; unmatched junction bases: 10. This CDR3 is CASNSETGNYGYTF. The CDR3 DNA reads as TGTGCCTCAAACTCGGAGACAGGGAACTATGGCTACACCTTC.